This T cell receptor (beta chain) was obtained from a study of blood T cell repertoires in COVID-19. Study context: The study drew acute and convalescent COVID-19 samples from the United States, Italy and Spain.

In the original workflow: Estimation of nucleated cell counts was performed using reference gene primer amplification. The method was immunoSEQ multiplex PCR; TCRdb's version includes in-frame clones alone and lacks a portion of them. V, J and clone size are taken as reported in that table, and D and trimming were inferred from the DNA itself. The sample contains a few hundred thousand clones, approximately 89% of which appear only once. Germline values: CDR1 SGHVS, CDR2 FNYEAQ. V lost 1 base, J lost 0 bases, and 13 bases lay in between. The CDR3 is 16 amino acids. The sequence was obtained from a woman aged 55-70 years with acute or convalescent COVID-19. Sequenced input: peripheral blood. The chain employs TRBV7-6 and TRBJ2-7; no clear D gene. CDR3 DNA: TGTGCCAGCAGCTTAGGTGGGCCCTTCAGCTCCTACGAGCAGTACTTC. Its translation is CASSLGGPFSSYEQYF.